This T cell receptor (beta chain) was sequenced during a study of CD8 T cells in Susac syndrome. The authors reverse transcribed about 0.45 to 1 ug RNA with random hexamers. Amplification of the TCR beta CDR3 was carried out by immunoSEQ multiplex PCR, which spanned a total of 54 Vbeta and 13 Jbeta segments. TCRdb redid the calling of the immunoSEQ multiplex PCR reads with MiXCR, one entry per CDR3 protein. Here the sample spans approximately 280,000 distinct CDR3 sequences, 80% to 90% being singletons. Unmatched junction bases numbered 4, after V lost 9 bases and J lost 1 base. CDR1 and CDR2 (germline): ENHRY, SYGVKD. The CDR3 contains 13 residues.

The sequenced material came from CD8+ T cells from PBMCs. The rearrangement joins TRBV10-3 to TRBJ2-7; 9 bases align to TRBD1. The receptor was isolated from a human donor with multiple sclerosis. CDR3 protein: CAIQQGASYEQYF. Written as DNA, the CDR3 is TGTGCCATACAACAGGGGGCTTCCTACGAGCAGTACTTC.